This T cell receptor (beta chain) stems from a study of T cell responses to AZD1222 COVID-19 vaccine. Looking at the study overall: Pooling was applied to second doses at about 4 or about 12 weeks.

Sequencing used immunoSEQ multiplex PCR; TCRdb keeps in-frame clones, though not all of them. The sample shows about 120,000 clones, around 89% of them seen only once. The CDR3 has 15 residues. Germline lookup yields CDR1 MDHEN and CDR2 SYDVKM. Trimming shortened V by 3 bases and J by 3 bases, and 12 bases separated the two germline ends. This clone was recorded only once. The antigen remains undetermined. The study, taken as a whole, reports: Regions left unmutated in variants are reportedly the target of nearly half of spike-specific TCRs. Females made up more of the donors, who were largely white British, and clonal diversity may have come out too low.

The material was peripheral blood, obtained on day 0 of AZD1222 vaccination. The receptor's source is an adult in good health. This chain connects TRBV28 to TRBJ1-5; the D gene is possibly TRBD1 (5 bases). The CDR3 region is CASSFQGVDNQPQHF. CDR3 coding DNA: TGTGCCAGCAGTTTCCAAGGGGTAGACAATCAGCCCCAGCATTTT.